The sequence of this T cell receptor (beta chain) was determined in a study of control samples from healthy donors and cancer patients. CDR1 MDHEN and CDR2 SYDVKM come from the germline V gene. V trimming: 4 bases; J trimming: 1 base; junction bases outside the gene matches: 8. CDR3 length equals 16 residues. This table comes from immunoSEQ multiplex PCR, and its TCRdb copy is limited to in-frame clones, with some not included. In the table there are 99,000 or so clones, approximately 82% of which are singletons. Sequencing input: blood. The chain links TRBV28 to TRBJ2-3; 7 bases are shared with TRBD2. This TCR came from a man in his 60s in good health. Written as DNA, the CDR3 is TGTGCCAGCAGTTATGGAGCGGGAATTGGCACAGATACGCAGTATTTT. Protein product: CASSYGAGIGTDTQYF. The full variable domain, with the rest looked up from reference TRBV28 and TRBJ2-3, is DVKVTQSSRYLVKRTGEKVFLECVQDMDHENMFWYRQDPGLGLRLIYFSYDVKMKEKGDIPEGYSVSREKKERFSLILESASTNQTSMYLCASSYGAGIGTDTQYFGPGTRLTVL.